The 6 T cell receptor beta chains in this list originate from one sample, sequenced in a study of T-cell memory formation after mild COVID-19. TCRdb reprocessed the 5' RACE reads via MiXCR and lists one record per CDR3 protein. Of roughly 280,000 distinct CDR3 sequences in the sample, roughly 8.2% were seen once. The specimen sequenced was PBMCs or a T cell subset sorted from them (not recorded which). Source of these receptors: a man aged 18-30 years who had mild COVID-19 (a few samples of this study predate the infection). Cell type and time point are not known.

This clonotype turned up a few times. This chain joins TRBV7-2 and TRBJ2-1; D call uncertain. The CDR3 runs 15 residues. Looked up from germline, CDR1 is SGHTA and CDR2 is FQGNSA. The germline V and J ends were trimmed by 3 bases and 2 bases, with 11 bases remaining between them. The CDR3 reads CASSLWSRPYNEQFF. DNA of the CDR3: TGTGCCAGCAGCTTGTGGAGCAGACCCTACAATGAGCAGTTCTTC.

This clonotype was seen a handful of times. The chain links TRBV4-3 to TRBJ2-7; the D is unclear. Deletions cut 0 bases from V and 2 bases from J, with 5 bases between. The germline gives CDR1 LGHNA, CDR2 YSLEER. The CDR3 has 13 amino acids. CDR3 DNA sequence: TGCGCCAGCAGCCAAGACACCGCCTACGAGCAGTACTTC. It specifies CASSQDTAYEQYF.

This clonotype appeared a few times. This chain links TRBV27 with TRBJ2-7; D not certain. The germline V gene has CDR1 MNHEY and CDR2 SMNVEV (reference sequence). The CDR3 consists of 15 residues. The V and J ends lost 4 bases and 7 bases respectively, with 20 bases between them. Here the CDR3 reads CASSSLSPAVREQYF. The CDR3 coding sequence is TGTGCCAGCAGTTCCCTTAGCCCCGCAGTGCGAGAGCAGTACTTC.

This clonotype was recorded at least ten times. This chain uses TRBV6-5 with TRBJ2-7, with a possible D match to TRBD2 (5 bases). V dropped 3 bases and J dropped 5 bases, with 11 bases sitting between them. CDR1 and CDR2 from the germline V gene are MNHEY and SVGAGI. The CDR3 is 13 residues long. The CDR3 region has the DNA TGTGCCAGCAGTTATACCCCGCGGGACGAGCAGTACTTC. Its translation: CASSYTPRDEQYF.

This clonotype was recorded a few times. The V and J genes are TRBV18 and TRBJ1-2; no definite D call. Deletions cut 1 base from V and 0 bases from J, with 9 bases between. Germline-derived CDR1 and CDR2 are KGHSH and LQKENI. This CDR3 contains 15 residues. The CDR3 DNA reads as TGTGCCAGCTCACCACAGTTGGGGACTAACTATGGCTACACCTTC. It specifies CASSPQLGTNYGYTF.

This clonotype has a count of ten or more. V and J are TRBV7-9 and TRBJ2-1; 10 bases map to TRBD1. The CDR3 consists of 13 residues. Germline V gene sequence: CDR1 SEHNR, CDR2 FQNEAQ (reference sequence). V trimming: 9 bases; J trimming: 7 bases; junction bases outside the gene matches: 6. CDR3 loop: CASIPGQGNEQFF. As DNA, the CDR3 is TGTGCCAGTATCCCGGGACAGGGGAATGAGCAGTTCTTC.